This T cell receptor (beta chain) was profiled in a study of cytomegalovirus exposure and HLA in healthy donors. Note on this clone: Its specificity is unknown.

Whole-study results and caveats: Evidence from a later analysis indicated that most CMV-associated TCR beta chains looked HLA-restricted. In a later analysis, a genetic analysis reported fewer productive-TCR N-insertions in an Asian-associated ancestry cluster than the cohort average.

Losses at the gene ends were 3 bases for V and 8 bases for J; bases not matched to a gene: 17. The CDR3 is 18 residues long. Germline loops: CDR1 KGHSH, CDR2 LQKENI. The PCR made use of 60 Vbeta and 13 Jbeta primers. Repertoires were generated with immunoSEQ multiplex PCR, while TCRdb's copy carries only in-frame clones and drops some. The table records 110,000 to 150,000 clones, 75% of them present only once. The receptor comes from a man under 40 in good health and CMV-seronegative. Specimen: PBMCs. The gene calls are TRBV18 and TRBJ2-3, with 10 bases matching TRBD1. The CDR3 region is CASSPERVGTGARGTQYF. CDR3 DNA: TGTGCCAGCTCACCGGAGCGGGTAGGGACAGGGGCCAGGGGTACGCAGTATTTT.